The sequence of this TCR beta chain was determined in a study of monozygotic twins with inflammatory bowel disease (dated by TCRdb to between 2019 and 2020). With regard to the full study: The complete study included approximately 28 monozygotic twin pairs: 19 IBD-discordant Danish pairs and nine German pairs, of which four were IBD-concordant and five were IBD-discordant. Disease-associated traits were sought mainly through comparisons between IBD patients and their genetically identical healthy co-twins within discordant pairs. Each individual had, on average, about 151 000 unique TCRalpha sequences and 181 000 unique TCRbeta sequences available for analysis. Summary of the overall study and its limitations: TCRbeta repertoire diversity, by inverse Simpson index, was decreased in IBD patients compared with their healthy co-twins. No single strong signal or clonotype linked to IBD turned up in the results, so the idea that one exists was not supported. Distinction between different T cell subtypes could not be achieved in the analysis. Compared with healthy twins, IBD patients shared fewer clonotypes with other individuals, and the difference was most pronounced in patients with signs of disease activity. No difference in repertoire similarity was observed between concordant and discordant twins, possibly owing to limited statistical power. Because patients were on differing immunosuppressive treatments, the repertoires may have picked up extra background noise and inter-individual variability.

From each donor, a roughly 2.5 ml peripheral blood sample was drawn into PAXgene tubes and stored at -80 degrees C. Total RNA was isolated from whole blood with the PAXgene blood miRNA kit on an automated QIAcube, without T cell sorting. Peripheral blood from monozygotic twin pairs concordant or discordant for inflammatory bowel disease was subjected to deep TCRalpha and TCRbeta repertoire profiling with unique molecular barcoding. Smoking habits were recorded for all twin pairs, and each individual was classified as a current, former or never smoker. The CDR3 sequence holds 17 residues, the cysteine and phenylalanine included. Only the protein sequence is given. From the germline V gene, CDR1 is SGHTA and CDR2 is FQGNSA. The method was 5' RACE. Preparation of each TCR library used around 3.5 ug of total RNA. cDNA was synthesized with SMARTScribe reverse transcriptase in eight separate reactions per sample. During cDNA synthesis, unique molecular identifiers containing a 6-nucleotide sample barcode were introduced by template switching. TCRalpha and TCRbeta cDNA was amplified by two nested PCRs of about 15 and 9 cycles, with bead purification after each PCR. Before amplification, the cDNA was treated with uracil DNA-glycosylase and purified using the QIAquick PCR purification kit. The second PCR added Illumina TruSeq-compatible adapters along with sample-specific barcodes. TapeStation and Qubit were used to check library quality and concentration, and 4 to 6 ng of each library was pooled. Pooled libraries were sequenced on an Illumina HiSeq2500 single-index Rapid Run with 2 x 100 bp reads and custom sequencing primers. The paper's processing steps were these. UMI-based consensus assembly with MiGEC version 1.2.6 was used to correct PCR and sequencing errors. MiXCR version 2.1.1 was used for V(D)J alignment, clonotype assembly and CDR3 extraction. Normalisation of gene usage, clonotype sharing and MAIT/NKT TCR abundance was achieved by analysing the top 1000, 10 000 and 20 000 clonotypes per sample. Diversity was computed as the inverse Simpson index with the vegan R package after downsampling to 27 000 UMIs. Paired Mann-Whitney U tests on discordant twin pairs were used, with Benjamini-Hochberg multiple-testing correction. Through TCRdb reprocessing, the reads give one entry per CDR3 protein sequence; DNA is omitted. The V and J calls and clone size are TCRdb's, not the authors'. The sample's records list 210,000 or so distinct CDR3 sequences. Of the sample, roughly 7.5% is held by the ten largest clones.

Points on this clonotype: The antigen it binds to is not known.

The sequence links TRBV7-2 to TRBJ2-1; TCRdb reports TRBD2, a call that lacks DNA to check it against. This receptor was obtained from a human donor with ulcerative colitis or Crohn's disease, or a healthy co-twin of an affected twin (not recorded which). The specimen was blood. The CDR3 protein: CASSVPGLAGGLNEQFF.